The source of this TCR beta chain is a study of blood T cell repertoires in COVID-19. Study summary: Samples of COVID-19 (acute and convalescent) were obtained from the United States, Italy and Spain.

From germline, CDR1 is SGHRS and CDR2 YFSETQ. Trimming stripped 5 bases from V and 4 bases from J, with 13 bases between. The CDR3 length is 13 residues. TCRdb's table, derived via immunoSEQ multiplex PCR, lists solely in-frame clones and lacks some. The table shows 210,000 or so clones, with 84% occurring only once. The chain links TRBV5-1 to TRBJ2-7; TRBD1 might be the D (6 bases). The source material was peripheral blood. The TCR comes from a woman in her seventies with active or convalescent COVID-19. The CDR3 bases are TGCGCCAGCAGTCGGGGACAAGAGTACGAGCAGTACTTC. This codes for CASSRGQEYEQYF.